Listed below are T cell receptor beta chains from one sample, sequenced in a study of blood T cell repertoires in COVID-19. TCRdb keeps only in-frame clones here, not all; method: immunoSEQ multiplex PCR. The sample has around 230,000 clones, around 85% seen once. The sequencing input was peripheral blood. These receptors were obtained from a woman of 80 years or more with acute or convalescent COVID-19. Each CDR3 is given with its conserved first and last residue. The D gene is left open where the match is weak. Clone size is not always given. Where it is, it says once, few, many or a class for expanded clones.

-,TRBV21-1,-,TRBJ2-7,TGTGCCAGCAGCAAAGCGCGGCTTCACTACGAGCAGTACTTC,CASSKARLHYEQYF
-,TRBV5-5,few,TRBJ2-2,TGTGCCAGCAACCCGCGGAAGATGAACACCGGGGAGCTGTTTTTT,CASNPRKMNTGELFF
-,TRBV6-5,-,TRBJ1-1,TGTGCCAGCAGTTACGCTGGGGCTACTGAAGCTTTCTTT,CASSYAGATEAFF
-,TRBV7-9,-,TRBJ2-2,TGTGCCAGCAGCTCGGGACCGGGGGACACCGGGGAGCTGTTTTTT,CASSSGPGDTGELFF
-,TRBV20-1,-,TRBJ2-3,TGCAGTGCTAGTTGGGGGCCAGATACGCAGTATTTT,CSASWGPDTQYF
-,TRBV2,-,TRBJ2-7,TGTGCCAGCAGAGGGAGCGCGGACTACGAGCAGTACTTC,CASRGSADYEQYF
TRBD1,TRBV19,few,TRBJ1-1,TGTGCCAGTAGTATAACACTGGGACAGGCTGGGAACACTGAAGCTTTCTTT,CASSITLGQAGNTEAFF
-,TRBV19,-,TRBJ1-3,TGTGCCAGTAGTATAGGTAGATCATACTTCTCTGGAAACACCATATATTTT,CASSIGRSYFSGNTIYF
TRBD1,TRBV5-4,-,TRBJ2-5,TGTGCCAGCAGCCGGGACAGGGGGGCAGAGACCCAGTACTTC,CASSRDRGAETQYF
TRBD2,TRBV4-2,-,TRBJ2-5,TGTGCCAGCAGCCAAGGGCCTCAAGGCGGGGGGGGCCAAGAGACCCAGTACTTC,CASSQGPQGGGGQETQYF
TRBD1,TRBV5-1,-,TRBJ2-2,TGCGCCAGCAGCTGGACAGGGGGGGACACCGGGGAGCTGTTTTTT,CASSWTGGDTGELFF
TRBD1,TRBV9,-,TRBJ1-4,TGTGCCAGCAGCGTGGGACAGGGTGGTGAAAAACTGTTTTTT,CASSVGQGGEKLFF
TRBD2,TRBV7-9,-,TRBJ2-7,TGTGCCAGCAGCTCTAGCGGGGGGGCGGGCGAGCAGTACTTC,CASSSSGGAGEQYF
TRBD2,TRBV6-5,-,TRBJ2-2,TGTGCCAGCAGGACGGGGGGGGCAGGCACCGGGGAGCTGTTTTTT,CASRTGGAGTGELFF
-,TRBV7-2,-,TRBJ2-7,TGTGCCAGCAGCTTAGAGCGTCAGCCTTCCTACGAGCAGTACTTC,CASSLERQPSYEQYF
TRBD1,TRBV7-8,once,TRBJ2-6,TGTGCCAGCAGCTCCCGGACAGGGAGCTCTGGGGCCAACGTCCTGACTTTC,CASSSRTGSSGANVLTF
TRBD2,TRBV6-4,-,TRBJ2-1,TGTGCCAGCAGTGACTCAAGCGGGGGGCGCCGCGCGCAGTTCTTC,CASSDSSGGRRAQFF
TRBD1,TRBV5-1,-,TRBJ1-2,TGCGCCAGCAGTACACCGGGACAGGGTGTTAACTATGGCTACACCTTC,CASSTPGQGVNYGYTF
-,TRBV11-2,-,TRBJ2-1,TGTGCCAGCAGCTTAGGCTTCTTCGACGAGGAGAATGAGCAGTTCTTC,CASSLGFFDEENEQFF
-,TRBV4-1,-,TRBJ2-2,TGCGCCAGCAGCCACGGTAGATGGAACAGGGAGCAAGACACCGGGGAGCTGTTTTTT,CASSHGRWNREQDTGELFF
-,TRBV6-6,-,TRBJ2-3,TGTGCCAGCAGTTATCAGGGGTCGGGCACAGATACGCAGTATTTT,CASSYQGSGTDTQYF
-,TRBV19,-,TRBJ1-5,TGTGCCAGTAGTATGCAGGATGGGAGCAATCAGCCCCAGCATTTT,CASSMQDGSNQPQHF
-,TRBV3-1/TRBV3-2,-,TRBJ1-3,TGTGCCAGCAGCCAAGCCTTCCGCAACGCGGGAAACACCATATATTTT,CASSQAFRNAGNTIYF
TRBD1,TRBV7-9,-,TRBJ2-7,TGTGCCAGCAGCTTCCGGCAGGGACAGGCTACCTACGAGCAGTACTTC,CASSFRQGQATYEQYF
TRBD1,TRBV19,-,TRBJ1-3,TGTGCCAGCACAAGGGGACAGCCTGGAAACACCATATATTTT,CASTRGQPGNTIYF
-,TRBV19,once,TRBJ2-5,TGTGCCAGTAGTATGTGGGAAAAGCAGGGGGGACAAGAGACCCAGTACTTC,CASSMWEKQGGQETQYF
TRBD1,TRBV27,-,TRBJ1-2,TGTGCCAGCAGTAAAGAGGACAGGGGGACCTATGGCTACACCTTC,CASSKEDRGTYGYTF
-,TRBV28,-,TRBJ1-4,TGTGCCAGCAGGCGGGCTGTTAATGAAAAACTGTTTTTT,CASRRAVNEKLFF
-,TRBV18,-,TRBJ1-2,TGTGCCAGCTCACCCTCGGGAGGGGACTATGGCTACACCTTC,CASSPSGGDYGYTF
-,TRBV3-1/TRBV3-2,-,TRBJ1-5,TGTGCCAGCAGCCAAGAATCGCAGGGTGGTTTTTGGGCCCAGCATTTT,CASSQESQGGFWAQHF
TRBD2,TRBV9,-,TRBJ2-3,TGTGCCAGCAGCCCCGGACTAGCGGGTGGAGTTGCAGATACGCAGTATTTT,CASSPGLAGGVADTQYF
-,TRBV5-1,-,TRBJ1-4,TGCGCCAGCAGCTTGGATCGGGAAAAACTGTTTTTT,CASSLDREKLFF
TRBD1,TRBV30,-,TRBJ2-7,TGTGCCTGGAGTCACAGGGGAAGGTCCGAGCAGTACTTC,CAWSHRGRSEQYF
-,TRBV6-5,-,TRBJ1-2,TGTGCCAGCACCAACCCAGGCTATGGCTACACCTTC,CASTNPGYGYTF